The clone carrying this T cell receptor beta chain was seen many times. Its antigen is unidentified. Documented time point: patch test 1, 2 weeks after DPC sensitization. Treatment indicated: therapeutic diphenylcyclopropenone sensitization with weekly scalp DPC. Blood collection happened ahead of applying each patch test. People who gave samples had alopecia, were 18 to 70 years old, and were suitable for DPC. Trimming cost V 6 bases and J 11 bases; bases outside gene matches: 14. Looked up from germline, CDR1 is DFQATT and CDR2 is SNEGSKA (reference sequence). CDR3 length: 15 residues. Each CDR3 protein gets one entry after TCRdb re-called the RACE reads with MiXCR. This sample has just over 80,000 distinct CDR3 sequences; about 10% occur once, and the top ten carry around 4%. The data belong to a study of human T cells and chemical hapten exposure. General study results and limits: Compared with pre-sensitization or healthy control sets, expanded TCRs clustered more.

The receptor comes from a woman aged 45-60 years with alopecia areata. Some clones in this sample may be carry-over from other donors' samples. This chain links TRBV20-1 with TRBJ2-3, with 13 bases identical to TRBD2. The specimen was whole blood, collected in connection with sensitization to the hapten diphenylcyclopropenone (DPC). In nucleotides, the CDR3 is TGCAGTGCGACGAGCACTAGCGGGAGGGCCTGGGGGCAGTATTTT. Residues: CSATSTSGRAWGQYF.